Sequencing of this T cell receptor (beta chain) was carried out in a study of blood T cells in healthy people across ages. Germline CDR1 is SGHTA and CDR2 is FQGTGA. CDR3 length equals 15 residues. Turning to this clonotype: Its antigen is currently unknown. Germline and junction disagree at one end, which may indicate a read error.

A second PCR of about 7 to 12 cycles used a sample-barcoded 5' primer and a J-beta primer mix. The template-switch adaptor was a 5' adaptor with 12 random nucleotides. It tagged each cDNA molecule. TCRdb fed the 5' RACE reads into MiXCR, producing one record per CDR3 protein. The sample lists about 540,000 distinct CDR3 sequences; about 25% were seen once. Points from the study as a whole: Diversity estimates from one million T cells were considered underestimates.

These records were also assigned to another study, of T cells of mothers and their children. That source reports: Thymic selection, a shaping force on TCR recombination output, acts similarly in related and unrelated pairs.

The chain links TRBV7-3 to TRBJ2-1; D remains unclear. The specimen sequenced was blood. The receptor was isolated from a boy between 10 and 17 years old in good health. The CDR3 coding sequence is TGTGCCAGCAGCTTACAAATCGGCAGCACCTACGAGAAGTACTTC. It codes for CASSLQIGSTYEKYF.